The 5 T cell receptor beta chains presented below share a single source sample, sequenced in a study of regulatory T cells in long-lasting Graves disease. Researchers made TCR beta libraries by using iRepertoire HTBI primers and running Arm-PCR on CDR3 regions. TCRdb called the multiplex PCR reads again in MiXCR, with one record for every CDR3 protein. This table holds 350,000 to 500,000 distinct CDR3 sequences, roughly 21% found once. This sample's time point: persistent/refractory GD, antithyroid drugs over 5 years with positive TRAb. With RNA extracted from PBMCs as input, the TCR library was made. Specimen: peripheral blood mononuclear cells (PBMCs), collected when the disease was refractory, from a patient treated with antithyroid drugs. Receptors originate from a female donor with Graves disease.

With regard to this clonotype: Given a far larger clone just one base away, this is likely a sequencing read error. The chain recombines TRBV2 with TRBJ1-5; no clear D. The CDR3 is 14 residues long. V dropped 5 bases and J dropped 0 bases, with 8 bases sitting between them. Per the germline V gene, CDR1 is SNHLY and CDR2 is FYNNEI. The CDR3 bases are TGTGCCAGCAGTTTCGGGGATAGCAATCAGCCCCAGCATTTT. It yields the protein CASSFGDSNQPQHF. The full variable domain, rest sourced from reference TRBV2 and TRBJ1-5, is EPEVTQTPSHQVTQMGQEVILRCVPISNHLYFYWYRQILGQKVEFLVSFYNNEISEKSEIFDDQFSVERPDGSNFTLKIRSTKLEDSAMYFCASSFGDSNQPQHFGDGTRLSIL.

The V and J genes are TRBV9 and TRBJ2-3, with D perhaps TRBD2 (7 bases). V lost 0 bases and J 2 bases, leaving 19 bases between the germline ends. Germline values: CDR1 SGDLS, CDR2 YYNGEE. The CDR3 contains 18 residues. Here the CDR3 DNA reads TGTGCCAGCAGCGTAGAGCTAATGGGGGCGGGGGCCACAGATACGCAGTATTTT. It yields the protein CASSVELMGAGATDTQYF.

V usage is TRBV18 and J usage is TRBJ2-5, with 8 bases that match TRBD2. Germline trimming cut 0 bases from V and 2 bases from J; bases unmatched to any gene: 5. The CDR3 has 16 amino acids. CDR1 and CDR2 from the germline V gene are KGHSH and LQKENI. The CDR3 loop is CASSPPGLDMQETQYF. CDR3 DNA: TGTGCCAGCTCACCACCGGGACTAGATATGCAAGAGACCCAGTACTTC.

The chain is built from TRBV25-1 and TRBJ2-7; D possibly corresponds to TRBD2 (5 bases). Germline CDR1 reads MGHDK; CDR2 reads SYGVNS. Trimming pared 9 bases from V and 4 bases from J, leaving 10 bases between. CDR3 length: 11 amino acids. This CDR3 is CASEGYYEQYF. The CDR3, as DNA: TGTGCCAGTGAGGGATATTACGAGCAGTACTTC.

This clonotype appeared a few times. J is TRBJ2-5 and V is TRBV9; TRBD2 matches 10 bases. The CDR3 is made up of 14 amino acids. Germline V gene sequence: CDR1 SGDLS, CDR2 YYNGEE. V gave up 7 bases and J gave up 5 bases; unmatched junction bases: 8. The CDR3 DNA is TGTGCCAGCGGGACTAGCGAAGGTCTGGAGACCCAGTACTTC. Protein: CASGTSEGLETQYF. Based on the CDR3 plus reference TRBV9 and TRBJ2-5, the full variable domain is DSGVTQTPKHLITATGQRVTLRCSPRSGDLSVYWYQQSLDQGLQFLIQYYNGEERAKGNILERFSAQQFPDLHSELNLSSLELGDSALYFCASGTSEGLETQYFGPGTRLLVL.